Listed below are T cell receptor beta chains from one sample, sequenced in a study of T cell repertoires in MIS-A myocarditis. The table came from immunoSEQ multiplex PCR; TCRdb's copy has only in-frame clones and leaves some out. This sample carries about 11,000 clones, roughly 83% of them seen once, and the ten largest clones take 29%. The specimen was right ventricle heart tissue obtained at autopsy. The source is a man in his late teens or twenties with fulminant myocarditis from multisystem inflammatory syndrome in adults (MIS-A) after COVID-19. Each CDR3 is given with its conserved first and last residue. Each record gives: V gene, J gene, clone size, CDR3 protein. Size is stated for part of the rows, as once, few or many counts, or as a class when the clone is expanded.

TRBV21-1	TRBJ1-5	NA	CASSKKGYSNQPQHF
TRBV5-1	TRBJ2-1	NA	CASRFGQGNEQFF
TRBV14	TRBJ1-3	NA	CASRSGLSRLSGNTIYF
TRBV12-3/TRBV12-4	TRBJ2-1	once	CASSTLLADEQFF
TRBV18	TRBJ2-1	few	CASSELGTSGNRGEQFF
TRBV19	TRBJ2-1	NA	CASSTGTDHNEQFF
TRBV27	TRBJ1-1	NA	CASFQDSYTEAFF
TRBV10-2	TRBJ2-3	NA	CASIPGLLADTQYF
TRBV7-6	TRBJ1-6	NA	CASSKDQGALSRSPLHF
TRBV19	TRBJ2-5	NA	CASSIGPGAETQYF
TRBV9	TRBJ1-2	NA	CASSVDQRGGYTF
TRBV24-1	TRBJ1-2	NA	CATSDPRTGVIGVGGYTF
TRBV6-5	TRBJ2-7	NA	CASSSTGGDYEQYF
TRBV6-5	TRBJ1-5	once	CASIRGGHSNQPQHF
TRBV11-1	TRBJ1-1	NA	CASSLYGEGNTEAFF
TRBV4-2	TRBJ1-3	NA	CASSQERVYSGNTIYF
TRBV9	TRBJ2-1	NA	CASSDPGQTYNEQFF
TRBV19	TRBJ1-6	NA	CASSIGQSATSFNSPLHF
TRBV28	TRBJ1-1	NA	CASRLGQGLEAFF
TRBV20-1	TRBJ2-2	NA	CSASVRGVGELFF
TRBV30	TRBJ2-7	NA	CAWSAGQLTQDEQYF
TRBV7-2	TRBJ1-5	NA	CASSLEDGREQPQHF
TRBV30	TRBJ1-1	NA	CAWTLFTEAFF
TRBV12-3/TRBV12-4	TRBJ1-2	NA	CASSSSRYGYTF
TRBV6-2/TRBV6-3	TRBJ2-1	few	CASSPGQGADEQFF
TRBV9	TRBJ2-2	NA	CASSLARTGELFF
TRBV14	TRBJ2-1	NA	CASSQVTSLDEQFF
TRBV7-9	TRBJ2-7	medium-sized	CASSPQGGPYEQYF
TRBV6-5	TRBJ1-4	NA	CASSYSSRGFGEKLFF
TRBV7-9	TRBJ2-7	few	CASSSWTGTGEQYF
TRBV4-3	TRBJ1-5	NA	CASSQAVRSPQHF
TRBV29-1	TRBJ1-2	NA	CSVEGLDYGYTF
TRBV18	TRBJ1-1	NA	CASSPDLRTEAFF
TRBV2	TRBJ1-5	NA	CASSGSNQPQHF
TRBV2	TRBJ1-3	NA	CASRRDRGNTIYF
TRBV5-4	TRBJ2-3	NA	CASSSGLADTDTQYF
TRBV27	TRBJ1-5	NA	CASSRQGPHQPQHF
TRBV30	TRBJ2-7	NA	CAWSDFRAPSEQYF
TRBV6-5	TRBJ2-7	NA	CASSYSGTSFYYEQYF
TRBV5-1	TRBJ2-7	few	CASSPGGSSYEQYF
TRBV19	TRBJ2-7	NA	CASSIGTSGIYEQYF
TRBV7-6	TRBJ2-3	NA	CASSGTLEGTQYF
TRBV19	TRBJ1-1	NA	CASRQGIYTEAFF
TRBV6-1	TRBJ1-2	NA	CASSEAIRSYGYTF
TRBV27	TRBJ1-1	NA	CASRAPSVQLNTEAFF
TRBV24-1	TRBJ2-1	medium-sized	CATSDLVVGSNEQFF
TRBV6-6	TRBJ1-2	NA	CASSYSSPEGYTF
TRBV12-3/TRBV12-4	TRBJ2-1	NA	CASGILDEQFF
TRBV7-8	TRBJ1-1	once	CASSLGISIVDTEAFF
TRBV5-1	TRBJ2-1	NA	CASSLVNQDNEQFF
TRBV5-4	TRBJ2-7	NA	CASSLGYTYEQYF